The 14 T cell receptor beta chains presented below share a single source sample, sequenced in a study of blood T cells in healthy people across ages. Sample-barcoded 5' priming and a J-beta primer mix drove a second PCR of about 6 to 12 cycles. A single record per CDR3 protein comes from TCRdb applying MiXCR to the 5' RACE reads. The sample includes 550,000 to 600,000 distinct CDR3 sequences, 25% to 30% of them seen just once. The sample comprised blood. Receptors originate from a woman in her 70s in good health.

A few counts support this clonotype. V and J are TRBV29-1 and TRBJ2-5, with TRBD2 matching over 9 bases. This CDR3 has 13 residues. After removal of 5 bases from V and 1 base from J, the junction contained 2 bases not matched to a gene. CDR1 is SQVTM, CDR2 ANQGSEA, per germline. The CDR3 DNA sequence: TGCAGCGTTCTGACTAGCGGCCAAGAGACCCAGTACTTC. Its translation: CSVLTSGQETQYF.

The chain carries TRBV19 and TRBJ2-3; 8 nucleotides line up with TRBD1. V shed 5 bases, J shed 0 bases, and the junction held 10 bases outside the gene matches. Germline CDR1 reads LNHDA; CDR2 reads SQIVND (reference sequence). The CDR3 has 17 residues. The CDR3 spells CASSSSTTGGSTDTQYF. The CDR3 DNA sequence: TGTGCCAGTAGTTCATCGACAACAGGGGGGAGCACAGATACGCAGTATTTT.

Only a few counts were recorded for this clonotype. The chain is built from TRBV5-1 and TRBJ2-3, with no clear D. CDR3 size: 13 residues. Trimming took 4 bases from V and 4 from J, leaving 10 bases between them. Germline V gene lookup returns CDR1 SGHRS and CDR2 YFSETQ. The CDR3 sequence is CASSPPAPDTQYF. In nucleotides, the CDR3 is TGCGCCAGCAGCCCCCCGGCACCAGATACGCAGTATTTT.

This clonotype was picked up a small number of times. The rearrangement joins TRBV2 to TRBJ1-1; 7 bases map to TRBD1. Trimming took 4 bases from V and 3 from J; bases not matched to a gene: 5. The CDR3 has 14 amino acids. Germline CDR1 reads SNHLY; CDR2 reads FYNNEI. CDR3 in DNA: TGTGCCAGCAGTGCAGGGGGTTCGGACACTGAAGCTTTCTTT. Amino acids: CASSAGGSDTEAFF.

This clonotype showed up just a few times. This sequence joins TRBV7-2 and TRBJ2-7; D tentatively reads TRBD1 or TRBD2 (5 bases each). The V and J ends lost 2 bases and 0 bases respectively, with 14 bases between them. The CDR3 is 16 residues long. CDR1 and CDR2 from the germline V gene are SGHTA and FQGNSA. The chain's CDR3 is CASSLNGVGVSYEQYF. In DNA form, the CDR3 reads TGTGCCAGCAGCTTAAACGGGGTGGGGGTCTCCTACGAGCAGTACTTC. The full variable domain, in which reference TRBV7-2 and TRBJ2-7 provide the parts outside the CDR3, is GAGVSQSPSNKVTEKGKDVELRCDPISGHTALYWYRQSLGQGLEFLIYFQGNSAPDKSGLPSDRFSAERTGGSVSTLTIQRTQQEDSAVYLCASSLNGVGVSYEQYFGPGTRLTVT.

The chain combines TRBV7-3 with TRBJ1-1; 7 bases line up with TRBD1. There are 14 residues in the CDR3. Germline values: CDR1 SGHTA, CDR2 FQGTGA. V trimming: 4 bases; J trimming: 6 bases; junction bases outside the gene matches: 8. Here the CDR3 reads CASSSQTGAPEAFF. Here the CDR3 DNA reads TGTGCCAGCAGCTCACAAACAGGGGCCCCTGAAGCTTTCTTT.

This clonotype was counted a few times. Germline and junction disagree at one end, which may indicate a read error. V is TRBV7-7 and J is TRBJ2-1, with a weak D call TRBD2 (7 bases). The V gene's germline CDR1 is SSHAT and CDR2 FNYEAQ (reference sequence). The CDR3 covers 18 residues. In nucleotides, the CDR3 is TGTGCTAGCAGCTTAAAACGGGGGGCCCCCCTTCCCTACAATGAGCAGTTCTTC. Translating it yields CASSLKRGAPLPYNEQFF. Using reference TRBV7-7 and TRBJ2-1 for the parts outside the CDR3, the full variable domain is GAGVSQSPRYKVTKRGQDVTLRCDPISSHATLYWYQQALGQGPEFLTYFNYEAQPDKSGLPSDRFSAERPEGSISTLTIQRTEQRDSAMYRCASSLKRGAPLPYNEQFFGPGTRLTVL.

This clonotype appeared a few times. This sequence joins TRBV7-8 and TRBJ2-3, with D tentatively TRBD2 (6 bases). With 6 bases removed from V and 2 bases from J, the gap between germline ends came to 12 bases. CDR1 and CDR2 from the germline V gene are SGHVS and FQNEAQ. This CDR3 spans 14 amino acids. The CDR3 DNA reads TGTGCCAGCAGTCCGGACTACCTCACAGATACGCAGTATTTT. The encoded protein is CASSPDYLTDTQYF.

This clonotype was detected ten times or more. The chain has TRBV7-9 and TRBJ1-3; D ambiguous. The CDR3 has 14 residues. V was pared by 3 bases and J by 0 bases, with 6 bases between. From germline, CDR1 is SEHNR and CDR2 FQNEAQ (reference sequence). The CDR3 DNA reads TGTGCCAGCAGCTTCGGAAGCTCTGGAAACACCATATATTTT. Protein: CASSFGSSGNTIYF.

This CDR3 is CASSSNRGSYGYTF. The CDR3 DNA is TGCGCCAGCAGCTCAAACAGGGGTAGCTATGGCTACACCTTC. The rearrangement uses TRBV5-1 and TRBJ1-2; TRBD1 aligns across 7 bases. The V gene's germline CDR1 is SGHRS and CDR2 YFSETQ. V shed 3 bases, J shed 4 bases, and the junction held 6 bases outside the gene matches. The CDR3 is 14 amino acids.

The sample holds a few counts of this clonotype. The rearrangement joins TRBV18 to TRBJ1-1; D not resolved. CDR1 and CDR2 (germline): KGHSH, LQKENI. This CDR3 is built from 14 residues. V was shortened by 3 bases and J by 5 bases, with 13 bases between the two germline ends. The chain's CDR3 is CASSPLGYRTEAFF. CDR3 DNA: TGTGCCAGCTCACCTCTTGGGTATAGGACTGAAGCTTTCTTT.

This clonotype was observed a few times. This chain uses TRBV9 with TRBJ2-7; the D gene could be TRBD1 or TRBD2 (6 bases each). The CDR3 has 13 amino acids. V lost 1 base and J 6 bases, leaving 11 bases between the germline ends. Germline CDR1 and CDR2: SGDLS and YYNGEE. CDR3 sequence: CASSVSRGGEQYF. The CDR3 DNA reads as TGTGCCAGCAGCGTATCCAGGGGAGGCGAGCAGTACTTC.

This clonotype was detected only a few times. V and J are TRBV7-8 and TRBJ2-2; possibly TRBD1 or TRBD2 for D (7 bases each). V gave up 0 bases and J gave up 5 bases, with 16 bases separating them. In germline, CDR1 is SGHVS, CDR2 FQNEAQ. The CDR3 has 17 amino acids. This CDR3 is CASSLARETGRTGELFF. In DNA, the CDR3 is TGTGCCAGCAGCTTAGCGCGGGAGACAGGGAGAACCGGGGAGCTGTTTTTT. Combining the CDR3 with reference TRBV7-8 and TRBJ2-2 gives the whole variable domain GAGVSQSPRYKVAKRGQDVALRCDPISGHVSLFWYQQALGQGPEFLTYFQNEAQLDKSGLPSDRFFAERPEGSVSTLKIQRTQQEDSAVYLCASSLARETGRTGELFFGEGSRLTVL.

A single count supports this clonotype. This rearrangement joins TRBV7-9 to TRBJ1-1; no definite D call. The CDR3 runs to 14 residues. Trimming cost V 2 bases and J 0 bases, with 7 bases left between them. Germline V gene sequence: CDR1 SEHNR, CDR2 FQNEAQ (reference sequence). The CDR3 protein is CASSLMMMNTEAFF. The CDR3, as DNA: TGTGCCAGCAGCTTAATGATGATGAACACTGAAGCTTTCTTT.